The 26 T cell receptor beta chains below were found in one sample sequenced in a study of blood T cell repertoires in COVID-19. Sequenced by immunoSEQ multiplex PCR; TCRdb stores in-frame clones only, minus some. The sample contains 200,000 to 300,000 clones, around 88% of which appear only once. Material for sequencing was PBMCs or T cells enriched from blood (not recorded which). The source is a woman aged 40 to 49 with acute COVID-19.

The chain uses TRBV4-3 and TRBJ2-3, with 10 bases matching TRBD2. The CDR3 has 15 amino acids. Germline CDR1 LGHNA, CDR2 YSLEER. The junction had 5 bases not matched to a gene; V was cut back by 5 bases and J by 3 bases. The chain's CDR3 is CASSSGTSATDTQYF. DNA of the CDR3: TGCGCCAGCAGCTCCGGGACTAGCGCGACAGATACGCAGTATTTT.

The chain links TRBV24-1 to TRBJ2-3; 8 bases agree with TRBD2. Trimming removed 3 bases from V and 4 bases from J; junction bases left unmatched: 14. Per the germline V gene, CDR1 is KGHDR and CDR2 is SFDVKD. CDR3 length equals 18 residues. CDR3: CATSDPPTGLASSDTQYF. The CDR3 DNA follows: TGTGCCACCAGTGATCCCCCCACCGGACTAGCTTCCTCAGATACGCAGTATTTT.

A note on this clone: The identical CDR3 is also encoded by other nucleotide sequences in the sample. The V gene is TRBV11-3, the J gene TRBJ2-1, with 7 nucleotides matching TRBD2. CDR1 is SGHNT, CDR2 YENEEA, per germline. The junction had 2 bases not matched to a gene; V was cut back by 4 bases and J by 2 bases. The CDR3 runs to 14 residues. This CDR3 reads CASSSGLAYNEQFF. The CDR3 DNA is TGTGCCAGCAGCTCCGGACTAGCCTACAATGAGCAGTTCTTC.

The chain couples TRBV27 to TRBJ1-6; 10 bases agree with TRBD1. The CDR3 has 18 residues. V shed 0 bases and J 5 bases; nucleotides not matched to a gene: 7. CDR1 is MNHEY and CDR2 is SMNVEV in the germline V gene (reference sequence). CDR3 nucleotide sequence: TGTGCCAGCAGTTTATCGTTAGGGGACAGGGGTAATAATTCACCCCTCCACTTT. It is translated as CASSLSLGDRGNNSPLHF.

The rearrangement joins TRBV19 to TRBJ2-2, with D tentatively TRBD1 (5 bases). The V end was cut by 2 bases, the J end by 4 bases, with 11 bases between. The CDR3 totals 15 residues. Germline CDR1 and CDR2: LNHDA and SQIVND (reference sequence). The CDR3 reads CASSIIYRTTGELFF. CDR3 nucleotides: TGTGCCAGTAGTATAATTTACAGGACCACCGGGGAGCTGTTTTTT.

This sequence joins TRBV10-2 and TRBJ2-1; the match to TRBD2 covers 13 bases. This CDR3 contains 17 residues. The junction had 8 bases not matched to a gene; V was cut back by 6 bases and J by 3 bases. Per the germline V gene, CDR1 is WSHSY and CDR2 is SAAADI. CDR3 sequence: CASSRGLAGTFYNEQFF. CDR3 nucleotides: TGCGCCAGCAGCCGGGGACTAGCGGGAACCTTCTACAATGAGCAGTTCTTC.

This sequence joins TRBV2 and TRBJ2-5; 8 nucleotides line up with TRBD2. With 7 bases clipped from V and 0 bases from J, the junction kept 7 bases outside the gene matches. This CDR3 has 15 amino acids. Germline assignment: CDR1 SNHLY and CDR2 FYNNEI. The CDR3 loop reads CASISAGGNQETQYF. The CDR3, as DNA: TGTGCCAGCATATCCGCGGGAGGAAACCAAGAGACCCAGTACTTC.

In DNA form, the CDR3 reads TGTGCCAGCAGCTTAGAGTCAGGGGGTTCTGGAAACACCATATATTTT. This translates into CASSLESGGSGNTIYF. The rearrangement uses TRBV7-6 and TRBJ1-3, with TRBD1 matching 7 bases. V was clipped by 1 base and J by 1 base; unmatched bases: 4. CDR3 size: 16 residues. Germline values: CDR1 SGHVS, CDR2 FNYEAQ.

This chain links TRBV6-2 or TRBV6-3 with TRBJ1-5; 8 bases agree with TRBD1. This CDR3 region has 15 residues. Germline trimming cut 5 bases from V and 3 bases from J; bases unmatched to any gene: 6. CDR1 and CDR2 from the germline V gene are MNHEY and SVGEGT. This CDR3 is CASSGLDRVNQPQHF. In DNA form, the CDR3 reads TGTGCCAGCAGTGGCCTGGACAGGGTCAATCAGCCCCAGCATTTT.

V usage is TRBV7-3 and J usage is TRBJ2-1, with 10 bases matching TRBD2. The CDR3 extends over 16 amino acids. V lost 4 bases to trimming and J lost 3 bases; unmatched junction nucleotides: 6. Germline CDR1 SGHTA, CDR2 FQGTGA. Written as DNA, the CDR3 is TGTGCCAGCAGCTCTATAGCGGGAGGAGGCTACAATGAGCAGTTCTTC. This sequence encodes CASSSIAGGGYNEQFF.

The chain has TRBV19 and TRBJ2-1; 11 nucleotides agree with TRBD1. V shed 3 bases and J 7 bases; nucleotides not matched to a gene: 11. This CDR3 is built from 17 residues. The V gene's germline CDR1 is LNHDA and CDR2 SQIVND (reference sequence). The DNA for the CDR3 is TGTGCCAGTAGTATTCTTTTGGGGACAGGGGGTAGGAATGAGCAGTTCTTC. It translates to CASSILLGTGGRNEQFF. Full variable domain (remainder filled in from reference TRBV19 and TRBJ2-1): DGGITQSPKYLFRKEGQNVTLSCEQNLNHDAMYWYRQDPGQGLRLIYYSQIVNDFQKGDIAEGYSVSREKKESFPLTVTSAQKNPTAFYLCASSILLGTGGRNEQFFGPGTRLTVL.

Notes on this clone: Distinct nucleotide sequences in the sample also encode this CDR3. The rearrangement uses TRBV5-1 and TRBJ2-3, with a possible D match to TRBD2 (6 bases). The CDR3 length is 15 residues. Germline values: CDR1 SGHRS, CDR2 YFSETQ. V lost 0 bases and J lost 1, with 9 bases in between. In DNA form, the CDR3 reads TGCGCCAGCAGCTTGGCCGGGGGTGGCACAGATACGCAGTATTTT. Its protein product is CASSLAGGGTDTQYF.

This chain joins TRBV3-1 (or the pseudogene TRBV3-2) and TRBJ2-5; D call uncertain. The CDR3 consists of 14 residues. Germline V gene lookup returns CDR1 LGHDT and CDR2 YNNKEL (reference sequence). V lost 1 base, J lost 3 bases, and 9 bases lay in between. CDR3 sequence (DNA): TGTGCCAGCAGCCAAGCCAGGCCCGAAGAGACCCAGTACTTC. Translation: CASSQARPEETQYF.

V gene TRBV2 combines with J gene TRBJ1-4; a possible D gene is TRBD1 (5 bases). Germline CDR1 SNHLY, CDR2 FYNNEI. V shed 1 base and J shed 4 bases, with 10 bases lying between them. This CDR3 is built from 15 residues. The CDR3 bases are TGTGCCAGCAGTGAAGGGGGGGGTAATAATGAAAAACTGTTTTTT. Translation: CASSEGGGNNEKLFF.

The chain's CDR3 is CASRLVPRGKVNNEQFF. CDR3 bases: TGTGCAAGTCGCTTAGTTCCGCGCGGCAAGGTAAACAATGAGCAGTTCTTC. The rearrangement joins TRBV12-2 to TRBJ2-1; the table's TRBD2 call for D was not verified on the DNA. TRBV12-2 is assigned pseudogene status. The CDR3 is 17 residues long.

The chain uses TRBV5-4 and TRBJ1-1; 8 bases agree with TRBD1. CDR1 and CDR2 (germline): SGHNT, YYREEE (reference sequence). This CDR3 contains 15 residues. The trim removed 2 bases at V and 5 bases at J, leaving 8 bases unmatched. The CDR3 spells CASSLKTGVRTEAFF. CDR3 nucleotides: TGTGCCAGCAGCTTAAAGACAGGGGTTAGGACTGAAGCTTTCTTT.

This chain uses TRBV12-3 or TRBV12-4 with TRBJ2-1; D not resolved. V was cut by 6 bases and J by 8 bases, with 11 bases left in between. This CDR3 has 12 residues. CDR3 sequence reads: CASRPVGDEQFF. CDR3 bases: TGTGCCAGCAGGCCTGTGGGCGATGAGCAGTTCTTC.

V usage is TRBV7-9 and J usage is TRBJ2-1, with TRBD2 identical over 7 bases. The CDR3 loop spans 18 amino acids. CDR1 SEHNR and CDR2 FQNEAQ come from the germline V gene (reference sequence). V was pared by 1 base and J by 6 bases, with 15 bases of the junction left unmatched. CDR3 region: CASSLDGEGGPESNEQFF. The DNA of the CDR3 is TGTGCCAGCAGCTTAGATGGTGAGGGAGGGCCTGAGAGCAATGAGCAGTTCTTC.

CDR3: CASKVRDRNTGELFF. The CDR3 DNA is TGTGCCAGCAAGGTCCGGGACAGGAACACCGGGGAGCTGTTTTTT. The V and J genes are TRBV28 and TRBJ2-2; 7 nucleotides align to TRBD1. J lost 1 base, V lost 7 bases, and 6 bases had no gene match. CDR1 is MDHEN, CDR2 SYDVKM, per germline. The CDR3 consists of 15 residues.

This clone was detected only once. The genes are TRBV5-6 and TRBJ2-2; 10 bases match TRBD1. From germline, CDR1 is SGHDT and CDR2 YYEEEE. The CDR3 runs 16 residues. After removal of 2 bases from V and 1 base from J, the junction contained 2 bases not matched to a gene. The CDR3: CASSLWDRGNTGELFF. CDR3 nucleotide sequence: TGTGCCAGCAGCTTATGGGACAGGGGGAACACCGGGGAGCTGTTTTTT.

This clone appeared a single time. The gene calls are TRBV2 and TRBJ1-4; perhaps TRBD1 as D (6 bases). The CDR3 runs 15 residues. The germline V gene has CDR1 SNHLY and CDR2 FYNNEI. The V gene lost 3 bases and the J gene lost 4 bases, with 12 bases spanning the gap. CDR3 region: CASSDRTEVNEKLFF. The CDR3 DNA sequence: TGTGCCAGCAGTGACCGGACAGAGGTTAATGAAAAACTGTTTTTT. Drawing the rest from reference TRBV2 and TRBJ1-4, the complete variable domain is EPEVTQTPSHQVTQMGQEVILRCVPISNHLYFYWYRQILGQKVEFLVSFYNNEISEKSEIFDDQFSVERPDGSNFTLKIRSTKLEDSAMYFCASSDRTEVNEKLFFGSGTQLSVL.

The chain has TRBV11-3 and TRBJ2-1; the match to TRBD1 covers 7 bases. This CDR3 spans 14 amino acids. With V trimmed by 5 bases and J by 4 bases, 5 bases remained unmatched. Germline CDR1 SGHNT, CDR2 YENEEA. CDR3 DNA sequence: TGTGCCAGCAGCCCCCCGGACAGGTACAATGAGCAGTTCTTC. Amino acids: CASSPPDRYNEQFF.

This chain connects TRBV7-8 to TRBJ1-2; 8 bases line up with TRBD1. Germline V gene data show CDR1 as SGHVS and CDR2 as FQNEAQ. J gave up 4 bases and V 1 base, and 5 bases lay outside the gene matches. This CDR3 is built from 15 residues. DNA of the CDR3: TGTGCCAGCAGCTTAGGGTTTCAGGGGGCCTATGGCTACACCTTC. Protein: CASSLGFQGAYGYTF.

The table lists this clone with a count of one. J is TRBJ1-1 and V is TRBV28; 9 bases are shared with TRBD1. This CDR3 comprises 14 residues. Germline CDR1 and CDR2: MDHEN and SYDVKM. J lost 4 bases, V lost 11 bases, and 11 bases had no gene match. The CDR3 here is CASGQGMPVTEAFF. DNA for the CDR3: TGTGCCTCCGGACAGGGGATGCCAGTCACTGAAGCTTTCTTT.

CDR3 sequence (DNA): TGTGCCAGCAGCTTCCTTAACTATGGCTACACCTTC. It yields the protein CASSFLNYGYTF. V is TRBV11-3 and J is TRBJ1-2, with D hard to call. V lost 3 bases and J 1 base, leaving 3 bases between the germline ends. The CDR3 is 12 amino acids. Looked up from germline, CDR1 is SGHNT and CDR2 is YENEEA.

A single count supports this clone. The gene calls are TRBV7-9 and TRBJ1-4; 7 nucleotides agree with TRBD1. The CDR3 length is 14 residues. The germline CDR1 and CDR2 sequences are SEHNR and FQNEAQ (reference sequence). V was pared by 1 base and J by 7 bases, with 3 bases of the junction left unmatched. The CDR3 loop is CASSLGQGSEKLFF. The CDR3 DNA reads as TGTGCCAGCAGCTTAGGACAGGGATCTGAAAAACTGTTTTTT. Supplemented by reference TRBV7-9 and TRBJ1-4, the full variable domain reads DTGVSQNPRHKITKRGQNVTFRCDPISEHNRLYWYRQTLGQGPEFLTYFQNEAQLEKSRLLSDRFSAERPKGSFSTLEIQRTEQGDSAMYLCASSLGQGSEKLFFGSGTQLSVL.